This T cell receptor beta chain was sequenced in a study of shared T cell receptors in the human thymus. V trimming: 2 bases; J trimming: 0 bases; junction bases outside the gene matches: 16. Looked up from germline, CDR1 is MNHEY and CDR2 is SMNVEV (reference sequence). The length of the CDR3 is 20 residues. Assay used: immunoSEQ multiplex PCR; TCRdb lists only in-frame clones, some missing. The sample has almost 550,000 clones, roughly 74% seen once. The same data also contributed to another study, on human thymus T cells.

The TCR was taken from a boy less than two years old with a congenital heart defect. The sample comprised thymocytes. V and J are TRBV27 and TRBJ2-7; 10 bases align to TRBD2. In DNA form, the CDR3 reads TGTGCCAGCAGTTTAATATGGCGGGCCGGACTAGCGGACCACTCCTACGAGCAGTACTTC. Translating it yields CASSLIWRAGLADHSYEQYF.